This T cell receptor (beta chain) was retrieved from a study of blood T cell repertoires in COVID-19. Study at large: Sites in the United States, Italy and Spain provided acute and convalescent COVID-19 samples.

Using immunoSEQ multiplex PCR, the repertoire was profiled, and TCRdb retains in-frame clones only, with some absent. The repertoire holds about 150,000 clones, 80% to 90% seen once, with around 2.1% in the top ten. From germline, CDR1 is LNHDA and CDR2 SQIVND (reference sequence). The CDR3 length is 13 residues. V was pared by 0 bases and J by 12 bases, with 12 bases between. The V gene is TRBV19, the J gene TRBJ2-1; a possible D gene is TRBD2 (6 bases). The sample consisted of peripheral blood. The source of this sequence is a woman of 80 years or more with acute or convalescent COVID-19. The DNA for the CDR3 is TGTGCCAGTAGTATAGATCAGACTAGTGGGCAGTTCTTC. Translating it yields CASSIDQTSGQFF. Using reference TRBV19 and TRBJ2-1 for the parts outside the CDR3, the full variable domain is DGGITQSPKYLFRKEGQNVTLSCEQNLNHDAMYWYRQDPGQGLRLIYYSQIVNDFQKGDIAEGYSVSREKKESFPLTVTSAQKNPTAFYLCASSIDQTSGQFFGPGTRLTVL.